A single sample is the source of the 21 T cell receptor beta chains below, sequenced in a study of tumor and adjacent non-tumor tissue in lung cancer. The template was RNA from unsorted bulk tissue. TCRbeta libraries were built with three rounds of nested PCR, modified from ARM-PCR. MiXCR was run by TCRdb on the multiplex PCR reads, yielding one entry per CDR3 protein. The data show more than 85,000 distinct CDR3 sequences, about 66% seen once. The source material was lung tumor tissue. These receptors were taken from a man in his sixties or seventies with non-small cell lung cancer.

This clonotype was recorded many times. The V call is TRBV4-2, the J call TRBJ2-5; 8 positions match TRBD2. The CDR3 is 15 residues long. The trim removed 0 bases at V and 1 base at J, leaving 1 base unmatched. Germline-derived CDR1 and CDR2 are LGHNA and YNFKEQ. In DNA, the CDR3 is TGTGCCAGCAGCCAAGATCGGGGGGGCCAAGAGACCCAGTACTTC. Protein: CASSQDRGGQETQYF.

This rearrangement joins TRBV29-1 to TRBJ1-5; D possibly corresponds to TRBD1 (6 bases). The germline V and J ends were trimmed by 4 bases and 4 bases, with 8 bases remaining between them. Germline CDR1 is SQVTM and CDR2 is ANQGSEA. The CDR3 is 12 amino acids. This CDR3 is CSVATGNQPQHF. In DNA, the CDR3 is TGCAGCGTTGCGACAGGTAATCAGCCCCAGCATTTT.

On this clonotype: At one end, the junction sequence differs from germline, possibly due to a read error. The V and J genes are TRBV29-1 and TRBJ2-7; D is uncertain. The CDR3 runs to 13 residues. Germline CDR1 reads SQVTM; CDR2 reads ANQGSEA. The CDR3 DNA follows: TGTGGCGTTGTAAAGGACCAGAGCTACGAGCGGTACTTC. It specifies CGVVKDQSYERYF.

At least ten counts were recorded for this clonotype. The V and J genes are TRBV29-1 and TRBJ2-1, with TRBD2 matching over 13 bases. This CDR3 is 17 amino acids long. Germline V gene sequence: CDR1 SQVTM, CDR2 ANQGSEA. Trimming cost V 5 bases and J 0 bases; bases outside gene matches: 7. CDR3 DNA sequence: TGCAGCGTTAGGACTAGCGGGGGCCTGAGCTCCTACAATGAGCAGTTCTTC. It yields the protein CSVRTSGGLSSYNEQFF.

Details on this clonotype: It may be a read error: a sequence one base away is much more abundant. The chain links TRBV6-1 to TRBJ2-5; the D call may be TRBD1 or TRBD2 (5 bases each). V lost 4 bases, J lost 13 bases, and 19 bases lay in between. Germline loops: CDR1 MNHNS, CDR2 SASEGT. CDR3 length: 13 residues. This CDR3 reads CASSVSGSGALYF. The CDR3 nucleotides read TGTGCCAGCAGTGTATCCGGGTCCGGGGCCCTGTACTTC.

This clonotype has a single count. Given the absence of the conserved phenylalanine or tryptophan at the CDR3 end, a read error is likely. This chain connects TRBV29-1 to TRBJ2-1; a weak D match, TRBD1 (5 bases). CDR3 length: 16 residues. V gave up 0 bases and J gave up 0 bases, with 12 bases separating them. CDR1 is SQVTM and CDR2 is ANQGSEA in the germline V gene. The DNA of the CDR3 is TGCAGCGTTGAAGATCAGGGCCGTCGCTCCTACAATGAGCAGTTCTCT. It encodes CSVEDQGRRSYNEQFS.

This clonotype was seen a handful of times. A single base separates this from a much larger clone, so it may be a read error. This chain links TRBV6-1 with TRBJ1-1, with a tentative D call TRBD1 (5 bases). Germline assignment: CDR1 MNHNS and CDR2 SASEGT. The length of the CDR3 is 15 residues. Trimming stripped 6 bases from V and 4 bases from J, with 18 bases between. CDR3 DNA: TGTGCCAGCAGCACCCTGAGGGGCGCAGGCACTGAAGCTTTCTTT. Translating gives CASSTLRGAGTEAFF.

A remark on this clonotype: Being one base from a much bigger clone, this may be a read error. V usage is TRBV7-9 and J usage is TRBJ2-7; possibly TRBD2 for D (6 bases). CDR3 length: 15 residues. Germline assignment: CDR1 SEHNR and CDR2 FQNEAQ (reference sequence). CDR3 protein: CVSSPGDSEAYEQYF. The CDR3 nucleotides read TGTGTCAGCAGCCCCGGGGACTCTGAGGCCTACGAGCAGTACTTC. The full variable domain, rest sourced from reference TRBV7-9 and TRBJ2-7, is DTGVSQNPRHKITKRGQNVTFRCDPISEHNRLYWYRQTLGQGPEFLTYFQNEAQLEKSRLLSDRFSAERPKGSFSTLEIQRTEQGDSAMYLCVSSPGDSEAYEQYFGPGTRLTVT.

This clonotype was found once. The conserved closing phenylalanine or tryptophan is absent in this CDR3, likely reflecting a read error. V usage is TRBV28 and J usage is TRBJ2-7; TRBD1 might be the D (5 bases). Germline lookup yields CDR1 MDHEN and CDR2 SYDVKM. The CDR3 is 15 amino acids. The V end lost 6 bases, the J end lost 1 base, and 16 bases lay between the germline ends. The CDR3 spells CASRKVVAGSYEQYI. As DNA, the CDR3 is TGTGCCAGCAGAAAAGTGGTGGCAGGGTCCTACGAGCAGTACATC.

This rearrangement joins TRBV29-1 to TRBJ2-3; a weak D match, TRBD2 (7 bases). This CDR3 is 11 amino acids long. Germline lookup yields CDR1 SQVTM and CDR2 ANQGSEA. The V and J ends lost 8 bases and 8 bases respectively, with 14 bases between them. DNA for the CDR3: TGCAGCACCACGGGGGGCGGTACGCAGTATTTT. Residues: CSTTGGGTQYF.

This clonotype was counted once. The CDR3 reads CASNIDRGSNQPQHF. As DNA, the CDR3 is TGTGCCAGCAATATTGACAGAGGAAGTAATCAGCCCCAGCATTTT. V gene TRBV6-1 combines with J gene TRBJ1-5; D is perhaps TRBD1 (5 bases). CDR1 and CDR2 (germline): MNHNS, SASEGT. CDR3 length: 15 residues. V lost 7 bases to trimming and J lost 4 bases, with 17 bases between them.

Note on this clonotype: Given the absence of the conserved phenylalanine or tryptophan at the CDR3 end, a read error is likely. V and J are TRBV11-2 and TRBJ2-7, with D maybe TRBD2 (7 bases). There are 15 residues in the CDR3. V lost 9 bases, J lost 3 bases, and 21 bases lay in between. The V gene's germline CDR1 is SGHAT and CDR2 FQNNGV. The CDR3 sequence: CASNLDRGGRYEQYI. The CDR3 nucleotides read TGTGCCAGTAACTTAGATAGGGGGGGGCGCTACGAGCAGTACATC.

In regard to this clonotype: Germline and junction disagree at one end, which may indicate a read error. The rearrangement links TRBV28 to TRBJ1-2, with 7 positions matching TRBD1. CDR3 size: 13 residues. Germline V lookup: CDR1 MDHEN, CDR2 SYDVKM. The CDR3 DNA reads as TGTGCCTGCAGAAAACAGGGGCCCTATGGTCACACCTTC. Translation: CACRKQGPYGHTF.

This clonotype was seen once. An end of the junction does not agree with germline; a read error may underlie this. The CDR3 region has the DNA TGTCCCATCAACCCCGGGACAGGGAATAACTATGGCTACACCTTC. Its translation is CPINPGTGNNYGYTF. The gene calls are TRBV10-3 and TRBJ1-2; the match to TRBD1 covers 9 bases. CDR3 length: 15 residues. Germline V CDR1 and CDR2: ENHRY, SYGVKD.

In its sample, this clonotype ranks as medium-sized. The rearrangement links TRBV11-2 to TRBJ2-1, with 7 bases aligning to TRBD1. J gave up 15 bases and V 0 bases, and 20 bases lay outside the gene matches. This CDR3 is built from 17 residues. CDR1 is SGHAT, CDR2 FQNNGV, per germline. The CDR3 loop reads CASSLEAGGLRRNLPFF. CDR3 bases: TGTGCCAGCAGCTTAGAAGCAGGGGGTCTAAGAAGAAACCTCCCGTTCTTC.

This clonotype was counted a single time. The junction differs from germline at one of its ends, possibly a read error. V is TRBV11-1 and J is TRBJ2-1; D tentatively reads TRBD1 or TRBD2 (5 bases each). Germline V gene lookup returns CDR1 SGHAT and CDR2 FQDESV (reference sequence). This CDR3 is 15 amino acids long. CDR3 sequence: CAISPRDRTYNGQFF. DNA for the CDR3: TGTGCCATCAGCCCCCGGGACCGAACCTACAATGGGCAGTTCTTC.

Regarding this clonotype: Possible read error: a much larger clone is one base away. This sequence joins TRBV29-1 and TRBJ2-5; 12 bases match TRBD2. Germline loops: CDR1 SQVTM, CDR2 ANQGSEA. The CDR3 covers 13 residues. CDR3 amino acids: CNVRLAGVETQYF. The CDR3 coding sequence is TGCAACGTTCGACTAGCGGGGGTAGAGACCCAGTACTTC.

V gene TRBV28 combines with J gene TRBJ1-2; D perhaps matches TRBD1 (6 bases). The CDR3 sequence is 15 residues long. CDR1 MDHEN and CDR2 SYDVKM come from the germline V gene. Trimming left V 8 bases short and J 8 bases short, with 24 bases between. CDR3 DNA sequence: TGTGCCAGCTTCACAGGGCCCCCTTTCGGCTGGGGCTACACCTTC. Translation: CASFTGPPFGWGYTF.

This clonotype showed up many times. The chain combines TRBV29-1 with TRBJ1-2; D perhaps matches TRBD1 (5 bases). Trimming cost V 4 bases and J 6 bases, with 15 bases left between them. Germline lookup yields CDR1 SQVTM and CDR2 ANQGSEA. This CDR3 region has 13 residues. In DNA form, the CDR3 reads TGCAGCGTTGGGTTCGGGGGTTACGATGGCTACACCTTC. It encodes CSVGFGGYDGYTF. Full variable domain (missing parts from reference TRBV29-1 and TRBJ1-2): SAVISQKPSRDICQRGTSLTIQCQVDSQVTMMFWYRQQPGQSLTLIATANQGSEATYESGFVIDKFPISRPNLTFSTLTVSNMSPEDSSIYLCSVGFGGYDGYTFGSGTRLTVV.

In regard to this clonotype: A single base separates this from a much larger clone, so it may be a read error. This sequence joins TRBV6-1 and TRBJ2-3; D gene uncertain. The germline gives CDR1 MNHNS, CDR2 SASEGT. CDR3 length equals 15 residues. In DNA, the CDR3 is TGTGCCAGAAGTGAAGAGGTAACGGGCACAGATACGCAGTATTTT. It codes for CARSEEVTGTDTQYF.

Concerning this clonotype itself: Relative to the germline gene, one junction end is altered; a read error may explain this. The CDR3 sequence: CARSLKRAGQGYGYTF. The DNA for the CDR3 is TGTGCCAGGAGTTTAAAGAGGGCAGGGCAGGGGTATGGCTACACCTTC. The gene calls are TRBV12-3 or TRBV12-4 and TRBJ1-2, with D possibly matching TRBD1 (6 bases). The CDR3 is 16 amino acids.